Described below is a single TCR beta chain sequence and its context. This sample was included in a study of cytomegalovirus exposure and HLA in healthy donors. Sequencing used immunoSEQ multiplex PCR; TCRdb keeps in-frame clones, though not all of them. Of roughly 82,000 clones in the sample, about 92% are singletons; the top ten hold about 0.7%. Losses at the gene ends were 1 base for V and 4 bases for J; bases not matched to a gene: 11. This CDR3 has 17 amino acids. Germline CDR1 is SGHRS and CDR2 is YFSETQ. The chain combines TRBV5-1 with TRBJ2-3, with 8 bases matching TRBD1. The sequence came from a man in his late teens or twenties in good health and CMV-seronegative. The sample consisted of PBMCs. The CDR3 region has the DNA TGCGCCAGCAGCTTGCTCGGACAGGGAATTGGCGCAGATACGCAGTATTTT. This gives the protein CASSLLGQGIGADTQYF.